The clone carrying this T cell receptor beta chain has just one count. The sample comes from a study of cytomegalovirus exposure and HLA in healthy donors. Trimming cost V 0 bases and J 4 bases; bases outside gene matches: 5. CDR1 is SGHTA and CDR2 is FQGNSA in the germline V gene. The CDR3 is 15 amino acids. The PCR employed 60 Vbeta primers together with 13 Jbeta primers. Sequencing was performed with immunoSEQ multiplex PCR; in TCRdb, only in-frame clones are kept and a portion is missing. The sample carries about 170,000 clones, approximately 73% recorded once. V gene TRBV7-2 combines with J gene TRBJ1-2; 7 bases are a match to TRBD1. Sequenced: PBMCs. The sequence was obtained from a woman aged 18-29 years in good health and CMV-seropositive. The CDR3 coding sequence is TGTGCCAGCAGCTTAGCCCTGACAGGGTTCTATGGCTACACCTTC. Encoded protein: CASSLALTGFYGYTF.